The T cell receptor beta chain described here comes from a study of blood T cell repertoires in COVID-19. Study context: COVID-19 samples collected from the United States, Italy and Spain covered acute and convalescent phases. PBMCs, B-cell-depleted T cells, or T cells provided the cDNA or gDNA that made up the material.

From germline, CDR1 is MNHEY and CDR2 SVGAGI. The ends lost 5 bases at V and 8 bases at J; junction bases unmatched: 6. There are 14 residues in the CDR3. As originally analysed: Amplification of reference gene primers provided the estimated nucleated cell counts. Data came from immunoSEQ multiplex PCR; TCRdb stores just in-frame clones and leaves some out. The V and J calls and clone size were taken over from that table, and D and trimming were inferred from the DNA. The sample lists around 230,000 clones, roughly 80% occurring once. This sequence originates from a woman older than 75 with acute or convalescent COVID-19. Material: peripheral blood. This chain links TRBV6-5 with TRBJ1-4, with TRBD1 matching over 9 bases. The CDR3 DNA is TGTGCCAGCAGTCCAAGGACAGGGGAGGAAAAACTGTTTTTT. Its protein is CASSPRTGEEKLFF.